The clone carrying this T cell receptor (beta chain) was detected ten times or more. What it recognizes is unknown. The sample originates from a study of regulatory T cells in long-lasting Graves disease. Study outcomes and limitations: Persistent Graves' patients showed less TCR diversity than newly diagnosed patients showed.

CDR3-region Arm-PCR and iRepertoire HTBI primers produced the TCR beta libraries. TCRdb re-analysed the multiplex PCR reads in MiXCR, keeping a single row per CDR3 protein. The sample has some 250,000 distinct CDR3 sequences, just over 20% seen once; the top ten hold about 15%. The sample's time point: newly diagnosed GD, antithyroid drugs for less than 3 months. RNA extracted from PBMCs served as the sequencing template. The CDR3 length is 14 residues. The V gene lost 2 bases and the J gene lost 2 bases, with 13 bases spanning the gap. Germline-derived CDR1 and CDR2 are DFQATT and SNEGSKA (reference sequence).

The source is a female donor with Graves disease. The chain couples TRBV20-1 to TRBJ2-7, with D hard to call. Sequencing used peripheral blood mononuclear cells (PBMCs), obtained at new diagnosis, from a patient treated with antithyroid drugs. CDR3 sequence reads: CSARPSDTAYEQYF. CDR3 DNA: TGCAGTGCTAGACCGTCCGACACAGCCTACGAGCAGTACTTC.